The rows below give T cell receptor beta chains drawn from one sample of a study of CD8 T cells in Susac syndrome. TCRdb re-called the immunoSEQ multiplex PCR reads through MiXCR, storing one row per CDR3 protein. The sample yields 330,000 or so distinct CDR3 sequences, around 85% seen once. Sequencing was done on a sample of CD8+ T cells from PBMCs. These receptor sequences come from a human donor with multiple sclerosis. The CDR3 runs from the conserved cysteine through the conserved F or W. D genes are given only for firm matches. Clone size is stated in some rows and not others, as once, few, many or a class when expanded.

v_gene: TRBV3-1
len: 14
abundance: NA
j_gene: TRBJ2-7
d_gene: NA
CDR3nt: TGTGCCAGCAGCCTGCCGGGACCTCGAACCGAGCAGTACTTC
CDR3aa: CASSLPGPRTEQYF

v_gene: TRBV2
len: 13
abundance: NA
j_gene: TRBJ1-2
d_gene: NA
CDR3nt: TGTGCCAGCAGTGTCACGGCGTCCTATGGCTACACCTTC
CDR3aa: CASSVTASYGYTF

v_gene: TRBV20-1
len: 14
abundance: NA
j_gene: TRBJ2-3
d_gene: NA
CDR3nt: TGCAGTGCTAGAGATCTCGGGATTCAGGACACGCAGTATTTT
CDR3aa: CSARDLGIQDTQYF

v_gene: TRBV6-4
len: 17
abundance: NA
j_gene: TRBJ2-2
d_gene: TRBD2
CDR3nt: TGTGCCAGCAGTGACTGGACGGGAGGGGAAATCTCCGGGGAGCTGTTTTTT
CDR3aa: CASSDWTGGEISGELFF

v_gene: TRBV7-2
len: 12
abundance: NA
j_gene: TRBJ2-1
d_gene: NA
CDR3nt: TGTGCCAGCAGGAGGGAGGAAAATGAGCAGTTCTTC
CDR3aa: CASRREENEQFF

v_gene: TRBV29-1
len: 13
abundance: once
j_gene: TRBJ2-2
d_gene: NA
CDR3nt: TGCAGCGTTGAAGAGGGGGACACCGGGGAGCTGTTTTTT
CDR3aa: CSVEEGDTGELFF

v_gene: TRBV4-3
len: 13
abundance: NA
j_gene: TRBJ1-1
d_gene: NA
CDR3nt: TGCGCCAGCAGCCAAGCTACCGGGCTTGAAGCTTTCTTT
CDR3aa: CASSQATGLEAFF

v_gene: TRBV6-2/TRBV6-3
len: 16
abundance: NA
j_gene: TRBJ2-7
d_gene: NA
CDR3nt: TGTGCCAGCAGTTACTCGAGGAGGGACAGCGCCTACGAGCAGTACTTC
CDR3aa: CASSYSRRDSAYEQYF

v_gene: TRBV7-9
len: 14
abundance: NA
j_gene: TRBJ1-5
d_gene: NA
CDR3nt: TGTGCCAGCAGCTTAGGACCAGGGAGTCAGCCCCAGCATTTT
CDR3aa: CASSLGPGSQPQHF

v_gene: TRBV15
len: 15
abundance: NA
j_gene: TRBJ2-1
d_gene: NA
CDR3nt: TGTGCCACCGCCCATCCACCGACAGGGAGGAATGAGCAGTTCTTC
CDR3aa: CATAHPPTGRNEQFF

v_gene: TRBV9
len: 16
abundance: NA
j_gene: TRBJ2-1
d_gene: TRBD2
CDR3nt: TGTGCCAGCAGCGTAGATAGCGGGAAATCCTACAATGAGCAGTTCTTC
CDR3aa: CASSVDSGKSYNEQFF

v_gene: TRBV4-3
len: 16
abundance: once
j_gene: TRBJ2-7
d_gene: TRBD2
CDR3nt: TGCGCCAGCAGCCAAGTCCCGTTTAGCGGGAGTCGGTGGCAGTACTTC
CDR3aa: CASSQVPFSGSRWQYF

v_gene: TRBV7-9
len: 16
abundance: NA
j_gene: TRBJ2-1
d_gene: TRBD1
CDR3nt: TGTGCCAGCAGCTCCCCCGGGACAGGGAGAGGGAATGAGCAGTTCTTC
CDR3aa: CASSSPGTGRGNEQFF

v_gene: TRBV4-3
len: 13
abundance: NA
j_gene: TRBJ2-7
d_gene: NA
CDR3nt: TGCGCCAGCAGCCAAGGAGAGGACTACGAGCAGTGCTTC
CDR3aa: CASSQGEDYEQCF

v_gene: TRBV27
len: 14
abundance: NA
j_gene: TRBJ1-2
d_gene: NA
CDR3nt: TGTGCCAGCAGTTCTGTAAGCGCTATAAATGGCTACACCTTC
CDR3aa: CASSSVSAINGYTF

v_gene: TRBV19
len: 15
abundance: few
j_gene: TRBJ2-7
d_gene: TRBD2
CDR3nt: TGTGCCAGTAGGAGGACTAGCGGGTCTTCCTACGAGCAGTACTTC
CDR3aa: CASRRTSGSSYEQYF

v_gene: TRBV12-3/TRBV12-4
len: 19
abundance: NA
j_gene: TRBJ2-1
d_gene: TRBD2
CDR3nt: TGTGCCAGCAGTTTACTCGCGGGAGGGCCTTTCAACCCATACAATGAGCAGTTCTTC
CDR3aa: CASSLLAGGPFNPYNEQFF

v_gene: TRBV27
len: 14
abundance: once
j_gene: TRBJ2-7
d_gene: TRBD1
CDR3nt: TGTGCCAGCAGTTTAGGGGTCGGGACAGACGAGCAGTACTTC
CDR3aa: CASSLGVGTDEQYF

v_gene: TRBV7-6
len: 15
abundance: once
j_gene: TRBJ1-4
d_gene: NA
CDR3nt: TGTGCCAGCAGTTCTGACAGCTCTGGGGGTGAAAAACTGTTTTTT
CDR3aa: CASSSDSSGGEKLFF

v_gene: TRBV19
len: 15
abundance: NA
j_gene: TRBJ2-1
d_gene: TRBD2
CDR3nt: TGTGCCAGTACCCCGAGCGGGAGCCCCTACAATGAGCAGTTCTTC
CDR3aa: CASTPSGSPYNEQFF

v_gene: TRBV30
len: 13
abundance: NA
j_gene: TRBJ1-2
d_gene: TRBD1
CDR3nt: TGTGCCTGGAGTCCAGGGACAGTCTATGGCTACACCTTC
CDR3aa: CAWSPGTVYGYTF

v_gene: TRBV4-1
len: 15
abundance: NA
j_gene: TRBJ1-5
d_gene: NA
CDR3nt: TGCGCCAGCAGCCAAGTCGCCAGGGATAATCAGCCCCAGCATTTT
CDR3aa: CASSQVARDNQPQHF

v_gene: TRBV10-3
len: 16
abundance: NA
j_gene: TRBJ2-4
d_gene: TRBD2
CDR3nt: TGTGCCATCAGTGAGCCCGGTCTAGCGGGAGAGAACATTCAGTACTTC
CDR3aa: CAISEPGLAGENIQYF

v_gene: TRBV27
len: 18
abundance: NA
j_gene: TRBJ2-6
d_gene: TRBD1
CDR3nt: TGTGCCAGCAGTCCTCCGGACAGGGCCCTCTCTGGGGCCAACGTCCTGACTTTC
CDR3aa: CASSPPDRALSGANVLTF

v_gene: TRBV6-2/TRBV6-3
len: 12
abundance: NA
j_gene: TRBJ2-1
d_gene: NA
CDR3nt: TGTGCCAGCCATGACTCGACAAATGAGCAGTTCTTC
CDR3aa: CASHDSTNEQFF

v_gene: TRBV29-1
len: 11
abundance: NA
j_gene: TRBJ2-7
d_gene: NA
CDR3nt: TGCAGCGTTGAAGGGGGGCACGAGCAGTACTTC
CDR3aa: CSVEGGHEQYF

v_gene: TRBV4-2
len: 17
abundance: few
j_gene: TRBJ2-7
d_gene: TRBD1
CDR3nt: TGTGCCAGCAGTCAGGAACTCGGACCAAGGGGGCTCCACGAGCAGTACTTC
CDR3aa: CASSQELGPRGLHEQYF

v_gene: TRBV20-1
len: 17
abundance: NA
j_gene: TRBJ2-1
d_gene: TRBD2
CDR3nt: TGCAGTGCTCCGGGGGTAGCGGGAGCCTCTCTTTACAATGAGCAGTTCTTC
CDR3aa: CSAPGVAGASLYNEQFF

v_gene: TRBV19
len: 14
abundance: NA
j_gene: TRBJ1-1
d_gene: TRBD1
CDR3nt: TGTGCCAGTAGCCCGAGGGGGCCGAACACTGAAGCTTTCTTT
CDR3aa: CASSPRGPNTEAFF

v_gene: TRBV5-1
len: 15
abundance: few
j_gene: TRBJ2-1
d_gene: TRBD2
CDR3nt: TGCGCCAGCAGCTTGGAAGCGGGAGTTTCCAATGAGCAGTTCTTC
CDR3aa: CASSLEAGVSNEQFF

v_gene: TRBV9
len: 15
abundance: NA
j_gene: TRBJ2-7
d_gene: NA
CDR3nt: TGTGCCAGCAGCGGCACCCCCACGAGAGGCGGCGAGCAGTACTTC
CDR3aa: CASSGTPTRGGEQYF

v_gene: TRBV15
len: 16
abundance: NA
j_gene: TRBJ1-1
d_gene: NA
CDR3nt: TGTGCCACCAGCAGGGAACGACAGGCGGTGAACACTGAAGCTTTCTTT
CDR3aa: CATSRERQAVNTEAFF

v_gene: TRBV28
len: 15
abundance: NA
j_gene: TRBJ2-7
d_gene: NA
CDR3nt: TGTGCCAGCAGTTTAATCGGGCTCTCTCTCTCCGAGCAGTACTTC
CDR3aa: CASSLIGLSLSEQYF

v_gene: TRBV5-1
len: 13
abundance: few
j_gene: TRBJ2-7
d_gene: NA
CDR3nt: TGCGCCAGCAGCCCTTGGGGTTCCTACGAGCAGTACTTC
CDR3aa: CASSPWGSYEQYF

v_gene: TRBV25-1
len: 17
abundance: NA
j_gene: TRBJ1-2
d_gene: TRBD1
CDR3nt: TGTGCCAGCAGTGAAAACCTTAGACAGGGCCTTGACTATGGCTACACCTTC
CDR3aa: CASSENLRQGLDYGYTF

v_gene: TRBV6-5
len: 14
abundance: NA
j_gene: TRBJ2-1
d_gene: NA
CDR3nt: TGTGCCAGCAAGGTAGGGAGCTCCTACAATGAGCAGTTCTTC
CDR3aa: CASKVGSSYNEQFF

v_gene: TRBV7-9
len: 14
abundance: NA
j_gene: TRBJ1-2
d_gene: NA
CDR3nt: TGTGCCAGCAGCTCTACCACGGTTAACTATGGCTACACCTTC
CDR3aa: CASSSTTVNYGYTF

v_gene: TRBV5-1
len: 13
abundance: NA
j_gene: TRBJ2-4
d_gene: NA
CDR3nt: TGCGCCAGCAGCTCACCGCCCAAAAACATTCAGTACTTC
CDR3aa: CASSSPPKNIQYF

v_gene: TRBV5-4
len: 13
abundance: NA
j_gene: TRBJ2-3
d_gene: NA
CDR3nt: TGTGCCAGCAGCCCGGACAACACAGATACGCAGTATTTT
CDR3aa: CASSPDNTDTQYF

v_gene: TRBV28
len: 15
abundance: NA
j_gene: TRBJ2-7
d_gene: NA
CDR3nt: TGTGCCAGCAGTTTGGACAGACGAGGGTTATACGAGCAGTACTTC
CDR3aa: CASSLDRRGLYEQYF

v_gene: TRBV27
len: 15
abundance: NA
j_gene: TRBJ1-2
d_gene: TRBD1
CDR3nt: TGTGCCAGCAGTCTTTTACCGGGACAGGGGGCGGGCTACACCTTC
CDR3aa: CASSLLPGQGAGYTF

v_gene: TRBV27
len: 13
abundance: NA
j_gene: TRBJ2-7
d_gene: NA
CDR3nt: TGTGCCAGCAGGGCGCCGGCCAACTACGAGCAGTACTTC
CDR3aa: CASRAPANYEQYF

v_gene: TRBV11-2
len: 13
abundance: NA
j_gene: TRBJ2-7
d_gene: NA
CDR3nt: TGTGCCAGCAGCCCGAAGTACAGTTACGAGCAGTACTTC
CDR3aa: CASSPKYSYEQYF

v_gene: TRBV5-4
len: 13
abundance: few
j_gene: TRBJ2-7
d_gene: NA
CDR3nt: TGTGCCAGCAGCCCCGACAGACAATACGAGCAGTACTTC
CDR3aa: CASSPDRQYEQYF

v_gene: TRBV27
len: 16
abundance: few
j_gene: TRBJ2-7
d_gene: TRBD1
CDR3nt: TGTGCCAGCAGTCCGCGGACAGGTAGTTTCTCCTACGAGCAGTACTTC
CDR3aa: CASSPRTGSFSYEQYF

v_gene: TRBV10-1
len: 14
abundance: NA
j_gene: TRBJ2-1
d_gene: TRBD1
CDR3nt: TGCGCCAGCAGTGAGGGGACAGGGGACAATGAGCAGTTCTTC
CDR3aa: CASSEGTGDNEQFF

v_gene: TRBV10-3
len: 13
abundance: NA
j_gene: TRBJ2-7
d_gene: TRBD1
CDR3nt: TGTGCCATCAGTGATACAGGGGGCAGCGAGCAGTACTTC
CDR3aa: CAISDTGGSEQYF

v_gene: TRBV20-1
len: 14
abundance: NA
j_gene: TRBJ1-2
d_gene: NA
CDR3nt: TGCAGTGCTAGGGACCGGGGCGCCTTCTATGGCTACACCTTC
CDR3aa: CSARDRGAFYGYTF